The rows below give T cell receptor beta chains drawn from one sample of a study of blood T cells in healthy people across ages. TCRdb used MiXCR to reprocess the 5' RACE reads, holding one entry per CDR3 protein. The sample holds some 1.4 million distinct CDR3 sequences, approximately 40% seen once. Sequencing was done on a sample of blood. The receptor set was obtained from a woman aged 18-30 years in good health. CDR3s include the opening cysteine and the closing phenylalanine or tryptophan. A D gene is named only where the DNA matches it firmly. Only part of the rows carry a size: once, few, many, or a class if the clone is expanded.

v_call: TRBV9; clone_size: few; j_call: TRBJ2-1; d_call: .; cdr3_aa: CASSVEGARDNEQFF; cdr3_nt: TGTGCCAGCAGCGTAGAGGGAGCCCGTGACAATGAGCAGTTCTTC
v_call: TRBV4-1; clone_size: few; j_call: TRBJ2-3; d_call: .; cdr3_aa: CASSPVEDGTDTQYF; cdr3_nt: TGCGCCAGCAGCCCCGTCGAAGATGGGACAGATACGCAGTATTTT
v_call: TRBV30; clone_size: .; j_call: TRBJ2-7; d_call: TRBD2; cdr3_aa: CAWSPGLAGSEQYF; cdr3_nt: TGTGCCTGGAGTCCGGGACTAGCGGGTAGCGAGCAGTACTTC
v_call: TRBV6-5; clone_size: .; j_call: TRBJ2-7; d_call: TRBD2; cdr3_aa: CASSTLTSGSLYF; cdr3_nt: TGTGCCAGCAGTACCCTTACTAGCGGGAGTTTGTACTTC
v_call: TRBV6-5; clone_size: .; j_call: TRBJ1-2; d_call: .; cdr3_aa: CASSYSGQDQYGYTF; cdr3_nt: TGTGCCAGCAGTTACTCCGGCCAGGACCAGTATGGCTACACCTTC
v_call: TRBV11-2; clone_size: .; j_call: TRBJ2-7; d_call: TRBD2; cdr3_aa: CASSLMGGGGSYEQYF; cdr3_nt: TGTGCCAGCAGCTTAATGGGTGGGGGGGGGTCCTACGAGCAGTACTTC
v_call: TRBV27; clone_size: .; j_call: TRBJ2-3; d_call: TRBD2; cdr3_aa: CASKTSGGTDTQYF; cdr3_nt: TGTGCCAGCAAGACTAGCGGGGGCACAGATACGCAGTATTTT
v_call: TRBV27; clone_size: .; j_call: TRBJ2-7; d_call: .; cdr3_aa: CASSYAGSGSYEQYF; cdr3_nt: TGTGCCAGCAGTTATGCAGGAAGTGGGTCCTACGAGCAGTACTTC
v_call: TRBV5-1; clone_size: once; j_call: TRBJ2-5; d_call: TRBD2; cdr3_aa: CASSPGLPAEETQYF; cdr3_nt: TGCGCCAGCAGCCCGGGACTACCAGCCGAAGAGACCCAGTACTTC
v_call: TRBV4-1; clone_size: .; j_call: TRBJ2-3; d_call: TRBD2; cdr3_aa: CASSQGGRTSGRPDTQYF; cdr3_nt: TGCGCCAGCAGCCAAGGGGGAAGGACTAGCGGGAGGCCAGATACGCAGTATTTT
v_call: TRBV4-1; clone_size: many; j_call: TRBJ2-7; d_call: .; cdr3_aa: CASSQVMTGAYEQYF; cdr3_nt: TGCGCCAGCAGCCAAGTGATGACAGGCGCCTACGAGCAGTACTTC
v_call: TRBV6-1; clone_size: .; j_call: TRBJ2-3; d_call: TRBD2; cdr3_aa: CASSEDWGRKRGGTDTQYF; cdr3_nt: TGTGCCAGCAGTGAAGATTGGGGTCGGAAGCGGGGGGGCACAGATACGCAGTATTTT
v_call: TRBV13; clone_size: .; j_call: TRBJ2-1; d_call: TRBD2; cdr3_aa: CASSFLVTAGGPEQFF; cdr3_nt: TGTGCCAGCAGCTTCCTCGTAACAGCGGGGGGGCCAGAGCAGTTCTTC
v_call: TRBV6-2/TRBV6-3; clone_size: .; j_call: TRBJ2-7; d_call: .; cdr3_aa: CASSYVDSPYEQYF; cdr3_nt: TGTGCCAGCAGTTATGTGGACAGCCCCTACGAGCAGTACTTC
v_call: TRBV4-1; clone_size: few; j_call: TRBJ2-7; d_call: TRBD1; cdr3_aa: CASSQVFLRDRVIYEQYF; cdr3_nt: TGCGCCAGCAGCCAAGTATTTCTCCGGGACAGGGTTATCTACGAGCAGTACTTC
v_call: TRBV11-2; clone_size: .; j_call: TRBJ2-7; d_call: TRBD2; cdr3_aa: CASSLGSGGVTYEQYF; cdr3_nt: TGTGCCAGCAGCTTAGGTAGCGGGGGGGTTACCTACGAGCAGTACTTC
v_call: TRBV5-1; clone_size: few; j_call: TRBJ2-1; d_call: TRBD1; cdr3_aa: CASSFTGQETYNEQFF; cdr3_nt: TGCGCCAGCAGCTTTACAGGACAGGAAACCTACAATGAGCAGTTCTTC
v_call: TRBV3-1; clone_size: .; j_call: TRBJ2-5; d_call: .; cdr3_aa: CASSQRQSWGTQYF; cdr3_nt: TGTGCCAGCAGCCAACGACAGTCCTGGGGGACCCAGTACTTC
v_call: TRBV6-1; clone_size: few; j_call: TRBJ2-3; d_call: TRBD2; cdr3_aa: CASTSLAGDTDTQYF; cdr3_nt: TGTGCCAGCACCTCGCTAGCGGGGGATACAGATACGCAGTATTTT
v_call: TRBV4-1; clone_size: few; j_call: TRBJ2-7; d_call: .; cdr3_aa: CASSQEGDGSSYEQYF; cdr3_nt: TGCGCCAGCAGCCAAGAGGGGGACGGGAGCTCCTACGAGCAGTACTTC
v_call: TRBV5-1; clone_size: .; j_call: TRBJ2-3; d_call: .; cdr3_aa: CASSLAGDHDTQYF; cdr3_nt: TGCGCCAGCAGCTTGGCCGGAGACCACGATACGCAGTATTTT
v_call: TRBV5-1; clone_size: few; j_call: TRBJ2-5; d_call: TRBD2; cdr3_aa: CASSSTGTSGYQETQYF; cdr3_nt: TGCGCCAGCAGCTCGACCGGGACTAGCGGGTATCAAGAGACCCAGTACTTC
v_call: TRBV10-1; clone_size: .; j_call: TRBJ2-4; d_call: .; cdr3_aa: CASLPRVAKNIQYF; cdr3_nt: TGCGCCAGCTTACCTAGGGTGGCCAAAAACATTCAGTACTTC
v_call: TRBV5-1; clone_size: few; j_call: TRBJ1-1; d_call: TRBD1; cdr3_aa: CASSLALGTGDVGEAFF; cdr3_nt: TGCGCCAGCAGCTTGGCGCTGGGGACAGGGGACGTCGGTGAAGCTTTCTTT
v_call: TRBV20-1; clone_size: few; j_call: TRBJ2-1; d_call: TRBD2; cdr3_aa: CSASHEAGGQSNEQFF; cdr3_nt: TGCAGTGCTAGCCATGAAGCGGGGGGCCAGTCGAATGAGCAGTTCTTC
v_call: TRBV4-2; clone_size: few; j_call: TRBJ2-1; d_call: .; cdr3_aa: CASSQEGGYYNEQFF; cdr3_nt: TGTGCCAGCAGCCAAGAAGGGGGGTACTACAATGAGCAGTTCTTC
v_call: TRBV7-9; clone_size: few; j_call: TRBJ1-2; d_call: .; cdr3_aa: CASSRTEGYTF; cdr3_nt: TGTGCCAGCAGCCGGACCGAAGGCTACACCTTC
v_call: TRBV11-2; clone_size: .; j_call: TRBJ2-3; d_call: TRBD2; cdr3_aa: CASSLGGVKDTQYF; cdr3_nt: TGTGCCAGCAGCCTCGGGGGGGTGAAAGATACGCAGTATTTT
v_call: TRBV29-1; clone_size: .; j_call: TRBJ1-1; d_call: .; cdr3_aa: CSVEGGKDTEAFF; cdr3_nt: TGCAGCGTTGAAGGGGGGAAGGACACTGAAGCTTTCTTT
v_call: TRBV9; clone_size: .; j_call: TRBJ2-7; d_call: TRBD2; cdr3_aa: CASSVEVAGRDEQYF; cdr3_nt: TGTGCCAGCAGCGTAGAGGTAGCGGGGAGGGACGAGCAGTACTTC
v_call: TRBV6-6; clone_size: .; j_call: TRBJ2-7; d_call: TRBD1; cdr3_aa: CASSFPGAGGSYEQYF; cdr3_nt: TGTGCCAGCAGTTTCCCGGGTGCAGGGGGCTCCTACGAGCAGTACTTC
v_call: TRBV29-1; clone_size: few; j_call: TRBJ1-1; d_call: .; cdr3_aa: CSVSFGTKNTEAFF; cdr3_nt: TGCAGCGTTTCCTTCGGGACAAAGAACACTGAAGCTTTCTTT
v_call: TRBV27; clone_size: .; j_call: TRBJ1-4; d_call: .; cdr3_aa: CASSFGEGTNEKLFF; cdr3_nt: TGTGCCAGCAGTTTCGGAGAGGGGACTAATGAAAAACTGTTTTTT
v_call: TRBV20-1; clone_size: .; j_call: TRBJ2-1; d_call: .; cdr3_aa: CSARPGPPEFF; cdr3_nt: TGCAGTGCTAGACCTGGTCCTCCCGAGTTCTTC
v_call: TRBV21-1; clone_size: few; j_call: TRBJ2-1; d_call: .; cdr3_aa: CASSKIRIRREKVTEQFF; cdr3_nt: TGTGCCAGCAGCAAAATTCGAATTAGGCGGGAGAAGGTTACTGAGCAGTTCTTC